Shown below are 5 T cell receptor beta chains from a single sample sequenced in a study of blood T cell repertoires in COVID-19. Data came from immunoSEQ multiplex PCR; TCRdb stores just in-frame clones and leaves some out. Of fewer than 140,000 clones in the sample, 70% to 80% were seen once. Sequencing was done on a sample of peripheral blood. These receptors were obtained from a man older than 75 with COVID-19, enrolled during active disease.

This clone was recorded a few times. The rearrangement links TRBV7-9 to TRBJ2-5, with D uncertain. The length of the CDR3 is 13 residues. Trimming took 5 bases from V and 4 from J, leaving 11 bases between them. Germline V CDR1 and CDR2: SEHNR, FQNEAQ (reference sequence). The CDR3 protein is CASSPLARETQYF. Here the CDR3 DNA reads TGTGCCAGCAGCCCGTTGGCTCGAGAGACCCAGTACTTC.

The rearrangement links TRBV29-1 to TRBJ2-5, with TRBD2 identical over 10 bases. Trimming took 6 bases from V and 4 from J; bases not matched to a gene: 5. CDR1 SQVTM and CDR2 ANQGSEA come from the germline V gene. This CDR3 comprises 13 residues. The CDR3 DNA is TGCAGCGTCGCTAGCGGGAGAGGAGAGACCCAGTACTTC. Its protein is CSVASGRGETQYF.

The chain uses TRBV28 and TRBJ2-2, with 7 bases that match TRBD2. CDR3 length equals 14 residues. Germline V lookup: CDR1 MDHEN, CDR2 SYDVKM. J was trimmed by 3 bases and V by 8 bases; bases with no gene match: 6. CDR3 coding DNA: TGTGCCAGCGGGGGGGACTTTGACACCGGGGAGCTGTTTTTT. Translation: CASGGDFDTGELFF. Variable domain in full (rest from reference TRBV28 and TRBJ2-2): DVKVTQSSRYLVKRTGEKVFLECVQDMDHENMFWYRQDPGLGLRLIYFSYDVKMKEKGDIPEGYSVSREKKERFSLILESASTNQTSMYLCASGGDFDTGELFFGEGSRLTVL.

The rearrangement uses TRBV6-5 and TRBJ2-7, with TRBD1 matching over 8 bases. Germline V CDR1 and CDR2: MNHEY, SVGAGI. V shed 6 bases, J shed 4 bases, and the junction held 11 bases outside the gene matches. The CDR3 runs to 15 residues. The CDR3 DNA sequence: TGTGCCAGCAGGGAGATGACAGGGGCCTATTACGAGCAGTACTTC. It is translated as CASREMTGAYYEQYF.

The V call is TRBV2, the J call TRBJ2-1; TRBD1 is a possible D gene (6 bases). Germline assignment: CDR1 SNHLY and CDR2 FYNNEI. The CDR3 loop spans 14 amino acids. With 4 bases removed from V and 0 bases from J, the gap between germline ends came to 7 bases. This CDR3 reads CASSGGGSYNEQFF. The CDR3 region has the DNA TGTGCCAGCAGTGGAGGGGGCTCCTACAATGAGCAGTTCTTC.